This T cell receptor beta chain was recorded in a study of cytotoxic CD8 clonotypes in ibrutinib-treated CLL. Broader study findings: A difference in sampling times existed between sustained-remission and progressing patients. Exceeding age-matched healthy donors, baseline clonality also tracked the counts of circulating CD8+ T cells.

To note about this clone: Antigen unknown.

Profiled with immunoSEQ multiplex PCR; TCRdb holds only in-frame clones, not every one. The sample holds roughly 250,000 clones; 70% are singletons and the top ten take approximately 15%. This clonotype originated in a human donor with chronic lymphocytic leukemia. The sequencing here drew on PBMCs, taken after 24 months of ibrutinib treatment.

This CDR3 reads CASSIGQPPETQYF. The CDR3 bases are TGTGCCAGCAGTATAGGGCAGCCGCCAGAGACCCAGTACTTC. V gene TRBV2 combines with J gene TRBJ2-5; D gene ambiguous. Germline V CDR1 and CDR2: SNHLY, FYNNEI. Trimming shortened V by 5 bases and J by 4 bases, and 14 bases separated the two germline ends. The CDR3 length is 14 residues. The entire variable domain, with the rest obtained from reference TRBV2 and TRBJ2-5, is as follows: EPEVTQTPSHQVTQMGQEVILRCVPISNHLYFYWYRQILGQKVEFLVSFYNNEISEKSEIFDDQFSVERPDGSNFTLKIRSTKLEDSAMYFCASSIGQPPETQYFGPGTRLLVL.